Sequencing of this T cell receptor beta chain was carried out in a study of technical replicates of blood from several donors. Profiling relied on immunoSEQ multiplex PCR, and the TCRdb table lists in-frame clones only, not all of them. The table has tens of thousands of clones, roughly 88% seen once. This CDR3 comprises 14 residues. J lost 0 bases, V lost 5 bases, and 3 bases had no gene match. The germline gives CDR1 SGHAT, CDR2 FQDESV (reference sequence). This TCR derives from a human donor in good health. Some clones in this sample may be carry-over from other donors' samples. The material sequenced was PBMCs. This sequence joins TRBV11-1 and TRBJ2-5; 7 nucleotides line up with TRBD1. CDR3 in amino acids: CASSPGTDQETQYF. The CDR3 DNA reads TGTGCCAGCAGCCCCGGGACAGACCAAGAGACCCAGTACTTC.